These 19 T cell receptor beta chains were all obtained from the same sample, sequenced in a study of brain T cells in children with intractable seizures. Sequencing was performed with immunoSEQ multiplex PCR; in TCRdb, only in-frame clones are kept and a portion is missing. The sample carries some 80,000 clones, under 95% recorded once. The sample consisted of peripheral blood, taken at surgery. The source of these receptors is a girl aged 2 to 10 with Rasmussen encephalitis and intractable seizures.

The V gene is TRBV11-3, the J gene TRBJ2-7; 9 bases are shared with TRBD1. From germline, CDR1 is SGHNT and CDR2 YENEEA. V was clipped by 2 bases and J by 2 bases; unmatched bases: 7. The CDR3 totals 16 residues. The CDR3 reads CASSLHFRDRAYEQYF. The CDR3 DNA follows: TGTGCCAGCAGCTTACATTTCCGGGACAGGGCCTACGAGCAGTACTTC. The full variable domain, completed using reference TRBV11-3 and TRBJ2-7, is EAGVVQSPRYKIIEKKQPVAFWCNPISGHNTLYWYLQNLGQGPELLIRYENEEAVDDSQLPKDRFSAERLKGVDSTLKIQPAELGDSAVYLCASSLHFRDRAYEQYFGPGTRLTVT.

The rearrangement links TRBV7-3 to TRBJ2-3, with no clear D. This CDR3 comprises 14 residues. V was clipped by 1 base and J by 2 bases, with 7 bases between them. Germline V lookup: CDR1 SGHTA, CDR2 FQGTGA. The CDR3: CASSLRTITDTQYF. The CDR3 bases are TGTGCCAGCAGCTTAAGAACGATCACAGATACGCAGTATTTT.

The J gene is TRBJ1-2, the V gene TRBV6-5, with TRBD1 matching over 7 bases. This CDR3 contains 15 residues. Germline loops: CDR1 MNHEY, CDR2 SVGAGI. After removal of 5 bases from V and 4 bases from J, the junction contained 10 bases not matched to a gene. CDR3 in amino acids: CASSQGGQGIYGYTF. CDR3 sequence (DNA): TGTGCCAGCAGTCAGGGGGGTCAGGGGATCTATGGCTACACCTTC.

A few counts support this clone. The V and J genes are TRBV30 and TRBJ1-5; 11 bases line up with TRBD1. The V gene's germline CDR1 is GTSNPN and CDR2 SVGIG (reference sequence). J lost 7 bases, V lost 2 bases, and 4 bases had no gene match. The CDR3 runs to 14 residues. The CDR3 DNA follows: TGTGCCTGGAGTCCGGACAGGGGGCGCCAGCCCCAGCATTTT. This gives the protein CAWSPDRGRQPQHF.

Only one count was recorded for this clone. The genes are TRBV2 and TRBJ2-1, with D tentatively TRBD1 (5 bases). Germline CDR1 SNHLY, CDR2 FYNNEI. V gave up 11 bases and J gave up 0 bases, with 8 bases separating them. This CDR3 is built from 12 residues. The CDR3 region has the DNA TGTGCCGTACAGGTCTCCTACAATGAGCAGTTCTTC. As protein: CAVQVSYNEQFF.

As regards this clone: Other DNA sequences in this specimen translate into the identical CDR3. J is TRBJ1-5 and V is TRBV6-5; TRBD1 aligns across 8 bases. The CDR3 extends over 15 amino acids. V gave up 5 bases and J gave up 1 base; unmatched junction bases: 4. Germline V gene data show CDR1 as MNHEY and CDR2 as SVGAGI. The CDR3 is CASSPGQGSNQPQHF. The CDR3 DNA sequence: TGTGCCAGCAGTCCAGGACAGGGAAGCAATCAGCCCCAGCATTTT.

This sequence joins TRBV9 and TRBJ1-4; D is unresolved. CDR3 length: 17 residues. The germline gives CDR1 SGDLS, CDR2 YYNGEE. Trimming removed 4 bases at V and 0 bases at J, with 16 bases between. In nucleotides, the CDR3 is TGTGCCAGCAGCCCTGACACACGATTTGCAACTAATGAAAAACTGTTTTTT. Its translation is CASSPDTRFATNEKLFF.

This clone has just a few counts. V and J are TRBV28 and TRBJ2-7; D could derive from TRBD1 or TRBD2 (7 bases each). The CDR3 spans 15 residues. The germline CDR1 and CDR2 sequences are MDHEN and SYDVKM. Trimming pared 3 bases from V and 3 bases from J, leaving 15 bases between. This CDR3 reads CASSFSAGGDYEQYF. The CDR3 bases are TGTGCCAGCAGTTTTTCCGCAGGGGGGGACTACGAGCAGTACTTC.

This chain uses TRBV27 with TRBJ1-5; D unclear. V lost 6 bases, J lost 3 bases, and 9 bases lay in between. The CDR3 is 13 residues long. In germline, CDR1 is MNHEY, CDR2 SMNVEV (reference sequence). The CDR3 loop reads CASSLSINQPQHF. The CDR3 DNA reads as TGTGCCAGCAGCCTTTCTATCAATCAGCCCCAGCATTTT.

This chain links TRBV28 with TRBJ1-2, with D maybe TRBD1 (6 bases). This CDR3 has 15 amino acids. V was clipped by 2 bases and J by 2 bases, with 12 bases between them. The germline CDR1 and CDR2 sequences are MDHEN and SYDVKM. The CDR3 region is CASSLRPRGNYGYTF. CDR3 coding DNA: TGTGCCAGCAGTTTACGCCCCAGGGGCAACTATGGCTACACCTTC.

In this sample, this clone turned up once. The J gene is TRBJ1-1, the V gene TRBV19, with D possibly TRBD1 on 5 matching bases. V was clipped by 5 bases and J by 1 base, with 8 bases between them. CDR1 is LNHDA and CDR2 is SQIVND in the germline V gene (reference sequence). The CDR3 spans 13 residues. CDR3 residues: CASSQGRNTEAFF. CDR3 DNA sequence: TGTGCCAGTAGTCAGGGTAGGAACACTGAAGCTTTCTTT.

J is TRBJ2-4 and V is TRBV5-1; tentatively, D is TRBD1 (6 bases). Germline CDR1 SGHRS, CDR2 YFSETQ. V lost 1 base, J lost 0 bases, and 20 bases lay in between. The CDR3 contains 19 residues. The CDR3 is CASSLSGQGNYAAKNIQYF. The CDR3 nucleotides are TGCGCCAGCAGCTTGTCGGGCCAGGGGAATTATGCAGCCAAAAACATTCAGTACTTC. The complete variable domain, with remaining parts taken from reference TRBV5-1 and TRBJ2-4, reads KAGVTQTPRYLIKTRGQQVTLSCSPISGHRSVSWYQQTPGQGLQFLFEYFSETQRNKGNFPGRFSGRQFSNSRSEMNVSTLELGDSALYLCASSLSGQGNYAAKNIQYFGAGTRLSVL.

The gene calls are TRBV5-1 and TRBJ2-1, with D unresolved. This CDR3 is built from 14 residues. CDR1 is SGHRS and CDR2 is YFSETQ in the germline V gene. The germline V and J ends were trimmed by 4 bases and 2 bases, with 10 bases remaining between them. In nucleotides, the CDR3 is TGCGCCAGCAGCCCCCTCTCGACCTACAATGAGCAGTTCTTC. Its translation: CASSPLSTYNEQFF. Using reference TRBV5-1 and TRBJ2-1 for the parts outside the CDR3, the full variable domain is KAGVTQTPRYLIKTRGQQVTLSCSPISGHRSVSWYQQTPGQGLQFLFEYFSETQRNKGNFPGRFSGRQFSNSRSEMNVSTLELGDSALYLCASSPLSTYNEQFFGPGTRLTVL.

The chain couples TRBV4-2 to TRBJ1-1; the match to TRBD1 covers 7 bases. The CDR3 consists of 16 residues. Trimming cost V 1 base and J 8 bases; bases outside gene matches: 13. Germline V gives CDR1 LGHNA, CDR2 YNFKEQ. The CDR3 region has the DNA TGTGCCAGCAGCCAAGGGGTTCGAGGACAGGCCATAGAAGCTTTCTTT. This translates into CASSQGVRGQAIEAFF.

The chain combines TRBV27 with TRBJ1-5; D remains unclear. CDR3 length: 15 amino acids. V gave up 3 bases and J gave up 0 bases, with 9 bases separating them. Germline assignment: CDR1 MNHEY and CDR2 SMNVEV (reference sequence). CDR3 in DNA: TGTGCCAGCAGTTTTAAAGGTTATAGCAATCAGCCCCAGCATTTT. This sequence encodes CASSFKGYSNQPQHF.

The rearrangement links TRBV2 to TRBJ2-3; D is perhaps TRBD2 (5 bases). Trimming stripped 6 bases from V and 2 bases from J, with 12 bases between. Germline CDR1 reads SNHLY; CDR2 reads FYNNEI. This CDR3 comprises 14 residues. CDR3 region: CASREDGPTDTQYF. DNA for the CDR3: TGTGCCAGCAGGGAGGACGGCCCCACAGATACGCAGTATTTT.

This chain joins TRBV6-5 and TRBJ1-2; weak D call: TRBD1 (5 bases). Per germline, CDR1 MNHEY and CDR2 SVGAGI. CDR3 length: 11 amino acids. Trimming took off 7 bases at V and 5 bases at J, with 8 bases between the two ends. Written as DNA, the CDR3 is TGTGCCAGCATTAGGGGTTATGGCTACACCTTC. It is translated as CASIRGYGYTF.

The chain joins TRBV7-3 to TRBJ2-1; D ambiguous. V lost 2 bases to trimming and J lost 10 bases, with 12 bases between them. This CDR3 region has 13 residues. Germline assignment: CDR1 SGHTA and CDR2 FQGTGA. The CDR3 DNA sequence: TGTGCCAGCAGCTTAGGGGATGTGAGGGAGCAGTTCTTC. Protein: CASSLGDVREQFF.

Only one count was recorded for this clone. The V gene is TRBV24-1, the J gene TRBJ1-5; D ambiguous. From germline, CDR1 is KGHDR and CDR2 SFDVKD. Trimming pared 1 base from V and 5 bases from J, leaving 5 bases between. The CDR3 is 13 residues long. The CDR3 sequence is CATSDFGDQPQHF. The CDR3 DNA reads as TGTGCCACCAGTGATTTTGGGGATCAGCCCCAGCATTTT.